The TCR beta chain under discussion was sequenced for a study of CD8 T cells in Susac syndrome (dated by TCRdb to the late 2010s). Context from the whole study: Among the sequenced Susac syndrome patients, more than five had clinically active disease and about eight were in clinical remission. Susac syndrome patients were therapy-naive, on corticosteroids (some also receiving IVIg), or on IVIg alone at blood withdrawal. The study used repertoire sequencing to test whether antigen drove CD8+ T cell activation and differentiation in Susac syndrome. Broad study findings and their caveats: No clonal expansion was detected in the CD4+ T cell repertoire of Susac syndrome patients. The TCR sequencing and HLA analysis was acknowledged to have included a relatively small number of individuals.

Remarks on this clonotype: What this receptor recognizes is not known. The sample holds no much larger clone one base away, and base qualities are not on file.

Peripheral blood CD8+ and CD4+ T cells from healthy donors, Susac syndrome patients and multiple sclerosis patients were profiled using high-throughput TCR beta sequencing. The Susac syndrome patients fulfilled recently defined diagnostic criteria for either definite or probable disease. Bulk CD8+ and CD4+ T cells were purified magnetically by negative isolation, whereas CD8+ TEMRA cells were enriched by FACS. Blood was drawn into EDTA tubes, processed within 24 hours, and PBMCs were isolated by density gradient centrifugation. PBMCs intended for TCR sequencing were cryopreserved in liquid nitrogen and were subsequently thawed in a 37 degrees C water bath. A purity of at least 90% was achieved for sorted or isolated CD4+, CD8+ and CD8+ TEMRA cells. RNA was extracted using the RNeasy kit, and roughly 0.45 to 1 microgram was reverse transcribed with random hexamers. The immunoSEQ multiplex PCR assay, which covers 54 Vbeta and 13 Jbeta segments, was used to amplify TCR beta CDR3 regions. PCR amplification bias was corrected using a synthetic template baseline for primer optimization and computational correction. The authors' analysis ran thus. Reads were assigned to V, D and J genes according to IMGT and analyzed in immunoSEQ Analyzer, with only productive sequences retained. Clonality was computed as one minus Shannon entropy normalized by log2 of the number of productive unique sequences. For each patient and control, public and private clones were evaluated among the 100 most prevalent clones. Susac-specific clones were defined as absent from healthy and MS cohorts, 1052 published viral clones and other ImmuneACCESS disease sequences. The raw public reads went through TCRdb reprocessing: fastp at Q25, MiXCR clone calling, in-frame beta chains kept. Merged by CDR3 protein, the rows form single entries marked with the most common genes and DNA. The V and J calls were not made by the authors but by TCRdb's processing. For this sample the table gives fewer than 200,000 distinct CDR3 sequences, of which roughly 94% were detected only once. The top ten hold 0.12% of the sample.

Input material: CD4+ T cells from PBMCs. This TCR was recovered from a human donor with Susac syndrome.

This receptor has the CDR3 CASSFNGYYGYTF. The DNA reads as follows: TGTGCCAGCAGTTTCAATGGGTACTATGGCTACACCTTC. The rearranged segments are TRBV12-3 or TRBV12-4 and TRBJ1-2, with the identity of the D gene unclear. V sheds 3 bases and J sheds 3 bases, leaving 8 bases between their ends. The CDR3 numbers 13 residues from cysteine through phenylalanine. Only the CDR3 portion is preserved as DNA: 39 bases, with reading frame beginning at the first base.